This TCR beta chain was sequenced in a study of human T cells and chemical hapten exposure. The overall study: Weekly scalp doses of diphenylcyclopropenone were given to patients during the approximately 23-week study. Study outcomes and limitations: Clustering by CDR3 similarity yielded significantly more large clusters from expanded TCRs than controls. It should be noted that donors had alopecia, so their immune response may differ from healthy people's.

The time point was: pre-sensitization, week 0. Indicated treatment: therapeutic diphenylcyclopropenone sensitization with weekly scalp DPC. At least ten counts were recorded for this clonotype. Its antigen remains unknown. TCRdb used MiXCR to reprocess the RACE reads, holding one entry per CDR3 protein. Of more than 300,000 distinct CDR3 sequences in the sample, 4.5% to 5.5% were seen once. The V gene's germline CDR1 is LGHNA and CDR2 YNFKEQ. The CDR3 has 14 amino acids. V lost 3 bases to trimming and J lost 4 bases, with 13 bases between them. This sequence joins TRBV4-2 and TRBJ2-7; TRBD2 is a possible D gene (6 bases). The sample here was whole blood, taken in connection with sensitization to the hapten diphenylcyclopropenone (DPC). The clonotype originates from a woman aged 45-65 years with alopecia areata. Some clones in this sample may be carry-over from other donors' samples. The CDR3, as DNA: TGTGCCAGCAGCCAGACGGAGGGCCGGTACGAGCAGTACTTC. The encoded protein is CASSQTEGRYEQYF.